The clone carrying this T cell receptor beta chain has only a few counts. This entry belongs to a study of blood T cells in healthy people across ages. The authors isolated at least 6 million PBMCs per sample. It was with a sample-barcoded 5' primer and a J-beta primer mix that a second PCR of about 6 to 12 cycles was run. TCRdb re-derived calls from the 5' RACE reads in MiXCR, one entry per CDR3 protein. The sample has around 500,000 distinct CDR3 sequences; around 27% are singletons. CDR1 and CDR2 from the germline V gene are SQVTM and ANQGSEA. The CDR3 is made up of 15 amino acids. The data also belong to a second study, concerning T cells of mothers and their children.

Specimen: blood. J is TRBJ2-1 and V is TRBV29-1, with 9 bases lining up with TRBD2. With the DNA end fitting TRBJ2-7 better, the J assignment may be wrong. This TCR derives from a boy between 2 and 10 years old in good health. CDR3 region: CSVERREGLPYEQYF. The CDR3 region has the DNA TGCAGCGTTGAACGGCGGGAGGGCCTTCCCTACGAGCAGTACTTC.